Below are 32 T cell receptor beta chains sequenced from a single sample in a study of vaccination effects on CD4 cells after COVID-19. Sequencing followed a ViraFEST assay step that expanded antigen-specific CD4+ T cells with viral peptide pools. Following 10 days of culture, CD4+ T cells were isolated. According to the study, vaccine recipients showed no prior SARS-CoV-2 infection and negative nucleocapsid antibodies. Antigen specificity for these receptors is unknown. Only in-frame clones appear in the TCRdb table, and some are missing; sequencing was by immunoSEQ multiplex PCR. The table lists 30,000 to 45,000 clones, about two thirds of them singletons, with roughly 20% in the top ten. The sequences come from CD4+ T cells from PBMCs cultured with SARS-CoV-2 spike peptides, collected before COVID-19 vaccination. The receptors were gathered from a human donor who received a COVID-19 vaccine.

The chain joins TRBV24-1 to TRBJ1-5; D perhaps matches TRBD1 (5 bases). The germline V gene encodes CDR1 KGHDR and CDR2 SFDVKD. The CDR3 runs 13 residues. Deletions cut 2 bases from V and 5 bases from J, with 6 bases between. CDR3 amino acids: CATSDSGDQPQHF. The CDR3 DNA reads TGTGCCACCAGTGATTCGGGGGATCAGCCCCAGCATTTT.

This clone was recorded a few times. The chain uses TRBV7-9 and TRBJ1-6; possible D gene TRBD1, 5 bases. The V end was cut by 5 bases, the J end by 3 bases, with 14 bases between. The germline V gene encodes CDR1 SEHNR and CDR2 FQNEAQ (reference sequence). The CDR3 runs 16 residues. The chain's CDR3 is CASSIGTRSYNSPLHF. In nucleotides, the CDR3 is TGTGCCAGCAGCATCGGGACCCGGAGCTATAATTCACCCCTCCACTTT.

This clone was observed a handful of times. The V call is TRBV7-9, the J call TRBJ1-3; D gene uncertain. The V gene lost 3 bases and the J gene lost 0 bases, with 6 bases spanning the gap. The germline V gene has CDR1 SEHNR and CDR2 FQNEAQ (reference sequence). CDR3 size: 14 residues. The CDR3 region is CASSFLSSGNTIYF. The CDR3 bases are TGTGCCAGCAGCTTTTTGTCCTCTGGAAACACCATATATTTT.

V and J are TRBV29-1 and TRBJ2-3; 9 bases map to TRBD2. V dropped 7 bases and J dropped 6; count of bases not matched to a gene: 14. The V gene's germline CDR1 is SQVTM and CDR2 ANQGSEA. The CDR3 totals 15 residues. For the CDR3, the DNA is TGCAGCGCTGCCGATAGCGGGAGTAAGGGTGATACGCAGTATTTT. The encoded protein is CSAADSGSKGDTQYF.

The chain uses TRBV3-1 (or the pseudogene TRBV3-2) and TRBJ1-5, with D hard to call. Germline assignment: CDR1 LGHDT and CDR2 YNNKEL (reference sequence). V was clipped by 1 base and J by 0 bases, with 7 bases between them. The CDR3 totals 15 residues. CDR3 sequence: CASSQGVNSNQPQHF. DNA of the CDR3: TGTGCCAGCAGCCAAGGGGTGAATAGCAATCAGCCCCAGCATTTT.

This clone has only a few counts. The chain employs TRBV3-1 (or the pseudogene TRBV3-2) and TRBJ1-2, with D maybe TRBD1 (5 bases). Between the trimmed V and J ends, which lost 4 bases and 4 bases, there was a span of 10 bases. Germline-derived CDR1 and CDR2 are LGHDT and YNNKEL (reference sequence). The CDR3 has 13 residues. DNA for the CDR3: TGTGCCAGCAGCCGAGGGGTGTCCTATGGCTACACCTTC. Protein sequence: CASSRGVSYGYTF.

This clone was recorded a few times. The chain has TRBV27 and TRBJ1-1; D is ambiguous. Germline CDR1 and CDR2: MNHEY and SMNVEV (reference sequence). The CDR3 spans 13 residues. Trimming removed 2 bases at V and 6 bases at J, with 10 bases between. The CDR3 coding sequence is TGTGCCAGCAGTTTAAGGTTGGGTGCTGAAGCTTTCTTT. Its translation: CASSLRLGAEAFF.

This clone was detected once. The rearrangement joins TRBV10-3 to TRBJ2-3; 9 bases map to TRBD1. The CDR3 totals 12 residues. From germline, CDR1 is ENHRY and CDR2 SYGVKD. V gave up 10 bases and J gave up 5 bases; unmatched junction bases: 4. The CDR3 here is CATGQGGDTQYF. The CDR3 DNA follows: TGTGCCACGGGACAGGGCGGAGATACGCAGTATTTT.

The chain recombines TRBV27 with TRBJ1-2, with D uncertain. The CDR3 sequence is 16 residues long. From germline, CDR1 is MNHEY and CDR2 SMNVEV (reference sequence). The V end was cut by 2 bases, the J end by 0 bases, with 13 bases between. The CDR3 loop is CASSLDPKSANYGYTF. DNA of the CDR3: TGTGCCAGCAGTTTAGACCCCAAATCAGCTAACTATGGCTACACCTTC.

The rearrangement uses TRBV18 and TRBJ2-7; 11 positions agree with TRBD2. Looked up from germline, CDR1 is KGHSH and CDR2 is LQKENI. The trim removed 1 base at V and 2 bases at J, leaving 25 bases unmatched. There are 23 residues in the CDR3. CDR3 DNA: TGTGCCAGCTCACCACGATCCGCACCTTCGACAGGGGCAGGGACTAGCGGAGCCTACGAGCAGTACTTC. This sequence encodes CASSPRSAPSTGAGTSGAYEQYF.

This chain joins TRBV19 and TRBJ1-5, with no clear D. The CDR3 consists of 12 residues. The germline V gene encodes CDR1 LNHDA and CDR2 SQIVND (reference sequence). The germline V and J ends were trimmed by 2 bases and 8 bases, with 7 bases remaining between them. Here the CDR3 reads CASSIFSEPQHF. DNA for the CDR3: TGTGCCAGTAGTATATTCAGTGAGCCCCAGCATTTT.

The V gene is TRBV11-3, the J gene TRBJ1-1; 7 bases match TRBD1. The ends lost 1 base at V and 3 bases at J; junction bases unmatched: 5. Germline-derived CDR1 and CDR2 are SGHNT and YENEEA. This CDR3 comprises 15 residues. The CDR3 loop reads CASSLGRGLDTEAFF. The CDR3 DNA reads TGTGCCAGCAGCTTAGGCAGGGGGTTGGACACTGAAGCTTTCTTT. The whole variable domain, filled in from reference TRBV11-3 and TRBJ1-1, reads EAGVVQSPRYKIIEKKQPVAFWCNPISGHNTLYWYLQNLGQGPELLIRYENEEAVDDSQLPKDRFSAERLKGVDSTLKIQPAELGDSAVYLCASSLGRGLDTEAFFGQGTRLTVV.

The gene calls are TRBV5-8 and TRBJ1-3; weak D call: TRBD1 (5 bases). CDR3 length: 17 residues. Germline assignment: CDR1 SGHTS and CDR2 YDEGEE. Trimming removed 0 bases at V and 0 bases at J, with 13 bases between. The CDR3: CASSLVPDTFSGNTIYF. The CDR3, as DNA: TGTGCCAGCAGCTTGGTCCCGGACACCTTCTCTGGAAACACCATATATTTT.

This clone has just a few counts. The genes are TRBV5-1 and TRBJ1-1, with D unclear. CDR1 SGHRS and CDR2 YFSETQ come from the germline V gene. This CDR3 spans 15 amino acids. V was trimmed by 3 bases and J by 4 bases, leaving 16 bases between them. CDR3 nucleotide sequence: TGCGCCAGCAGCTCTCAAAGCACTGTGGGCACTGAAGCTTTCTTT. Translated, it gives CASSSQSTVGTEAFF. The variable domain in full, with the rest retrieved from reference TRBV5-1 and TRBJ1-1, is KAGVTQTPRYLIKTRGQQVTLSCSPISGHRSVSWYQQTPGQGLQFLFEYFSETQRNKGNFPGRFSGRQFSNSRSEMNVSTLELGDSALYLCASSSQSTVGTEAFFGQGTRLTVV.

This chain joins TRBV30 and TRBJ1-1; 8 positions agree with TRBD1. V shed 4 bases, J shed 4 bases, and the junction held 5 bases outside the gene matches. CDR3 length equals 13 residues. Germline-derived CDR1 and CDR2 are GTSNPN and SVGIG (reference sequence). DNA of the CDR3: TGTGCCTGGACAAGACAGGGGCGCACTGAAGCTTTCTTT. This codes for CAWTRQGRTEAFF.

This clone has only a few counts. This rearrangement joins TRBV18 to TRBJ1-1; D possibly corresponds to TRBD1 (6 bases). The length of the CDR3 is 14 residues. Deletions cut 6 bases from V and 3 bases from J, with 14 bases between. Germline V CDR1 and CDR2: KGHSH, LQKENI. DNA of the CDR3: TGTGCCAGCTCGGAAGGGGGGGCATACACTGAAGCTTTCTTT. Translating it yields CASSEGGAYTEAFF.

This chain links TRBV18 with TRBJ2-4; D unclear. Germline V gives CDR1 KGHSH, CDR2 LQKENI. The CDR3 has 14 residues. V lost 3 bases, J lost 0 bases, and 6 bases lay in between. The CDR3 nucleotides are TGTGCCAGCTCACCGATGTTAGCCAAAAACATTCAGTACTTC. It is translated as CASSPMLAKNIQYF.

This chain connects TRBV14 to TRBJ2-1; 7 bases match TRBD1. With V trimmed by 3 bases and J by 4 bases, 9 bases remained unmatched. CDR3 length equals 16 residues. Germline assignment: CDR1 SGHDN and CDR2 FVKESK. Written as DNA, the CDR3 is TGTGCCAGCAGCCAGGCCACAGGGGCATTATACAATGAGCAGTTCTTC. This encodes CASSQATGALYNEQFF.

The V gene is TRBV7-2, the J gene TRBJ1-1, with D unresolved. This CDR3 is built from 16 residues. Germline CDR1 and CDR2: SGHTA and FQGNSA. V was cut by 0 bases and J by 4 bases, with 15 bases left in between. The CDR3 nucleotides are TGTGCCAGCAGCTTAGCCCCCCGGGGAAAGGGCACTGAAGCTTTCTTT. This codes for CASSLAPRGKGTEAFF. The whole variable domain, remainder taken from reference TRBV7-2 and TRBJ1-1, is GAGVSQSPSNKVTEKGKDVELRCDPISGHTALYWYRQSLGQGLEFLIYFQGNSAPDKSGLPSDRFSAERTGGSVSTLTIQRTQQEDSAVYLCASSLAPRGKGTEAFFGQGTRLTVV.

The chain is built from TRBV19 and TRBJ1-4; weak D call: TRBD1 (6 bases). Germline CDR1 is LNHDA and CDR2 is SQIVND (reference sequence). V lost 6 bases to trimming and J lost 0 bases, with 11 bases between them. CDR3 length equals 15 residues. Here the CDR3 DNA reads TGTGCCAGTAGACAACAGGGAACAACTAATGAAAAACTGTTTTTT. Translated: CASRQQGTTNEKLFF.

The CDR3 is CASSLRDYVYNEQFF. The CDR3 nucleotides are TGTGCCAGCAGTTTGAGGGACTACGTCTACAATGAGCAGTTCTTC. This sequence joins TRBV28 and TRBJ2-1; 7 bases map to TRBD2. Germline V CDR1 and CDR2: MDHEN, SYDVKM. Trimming took 3 bases from V and 3 from J; bases not matched to a gene: 5. The CDR3 length is 15 residues. Combining the CDR3 with reference TRBV28 and TRBJ2-1 gives the whole variable domain DVKVTQSSRYLVKRTGEKVFLECVQDMDHENMFWYRQDPGLGLRLIYFSYDVKMKEKGDIPEGYSVSREKKERFSLILESASTNQTSMYLCASSLRDYVYNEQFFGPGTRLTVL.

The CDR3 here is CASSPFPGSVANPLNVLTF. The CDR3 bases are TGTGCCAGCTCACCATTCCCTGGTTCTGTTGCCAACCCCCTCAACGTCCTGACTTTC. The chain employs TRBV18 and TRBJ2-6; D gene unclear. CDR1 is KGHSH, CDR2 LQKENI, per germline. The CDR3 extends over 19 amino acids. Trimming pared 2 bases from V and 9 bases from J, leaving 26 bases between.

The chain employs TRBV3-1 (or the pseudogene TRBV3-2) and TRBJ1-5; D is unresolved. Trimming cost V 1 base and J 0 bases, with 7 bases left between them. This CDR3 comprises 15 residues. Per the germline V gene, CDR1 is LGHDT and CDR2 is YNNKEL (reference sequence). DNA for the CDR3: TGTGCCAGCAGCCAAGCGGGGAGTAGCAATCAGCCCCAGCATTTT. As protein: CASSQAGSSNQPQHF.

The chain couples TRBV12-5 to TRBJ2-1, with 16 bases aligning to TRBD2. The CDR3 loop spans 16 amino acids. With V trimmed by 3 bases and J by 8 bases, 4 bases remained unmatched. Germline CDR1 LGHNT, CDR2 FRNRAP. The CDR3 region is CASGFTGTSGRDEQFF. The CDR3 bases are TGTGCTAGTGGTTTCACGGGGACTAGCGGGAGGGATGAGCAGTTCTTC.

The chain is built from TRBV5-1 and TRBJ2-5, with D maybe TRBD2 (5 bases). V gave up 0 bases and J gave up 6 bases, with 15 bases separating them. The germline V gene has CDR1 SGHRS and CDR2 YFSETQ. CDR3 length: 15 residues. The CDR3 protein is CASSLGEPGVKTQYF. CDR3 in DNA: TGCGCCAGCAGCTTGGGGGAGCCTGGTGTAAAGACCCAGTACTTC.

The chain couples TRBV7-8 to TRBJ2-5, with D possibly TRBD2 on 6 matching bases. The germline V and J ends were trimmed by 1 base and 4 bases, with 7 bases remaining between them. In germline, CDR1 is SGHVS, CDR2 FQNEAQ. The CDR3 covers 13 residues. The CDR3 region has the DNA TGTGCCAGCAGCTTAGGGGGAGGAGAGACCCAGTACTTC. It encodes CASSLGGGETQYF.

V gene TRBV5-1 combines with J gene TRBJ2-2; D perhaps matches TRBD1 (7 bases). Between the trimmed V and J ends, which lost 1 base and 5 bases, there was a span of 15 bases. CDR1 is SGHRS, CDR2 YFSETQ, per germline. The CDR3 totals 16 residues. CDR3 in DNA: TGCGCCAGCAGCTTGTCCGGGGGCAGGGGGACCGGGGAGCTGTTTTTT. As protein: CASSLSGGRGTGELFF.

The rearrangement uses TRBV27 and TRBJ1-2; maybe TRBD1 (6 bases). Trimming took 5 bases from V and 5 from J, leaving 15 bases between them. Germline V gene data show CDR1 as MNHEY and CDR2 as SMNVEV (reference sequence). This CDR3 contains 14 residues. Written as DNA, the CDR3 is TGTGCCAGCAGTCCCCGACAGGTGGGGTATGGCTACACCTTC. Translating gives CASSPRQVGYGYTF.

The table lists this clone with a few counts. The CDR3 here is CASRTGQGNTGELFF. The DNA of the CDR3 is TGTGCCAGCAGGACTGGGCAGGGGAACACCGGGGAGCTGTTTTTT. The V call is TRBV28, the J call TRBJ2-2; a possible D gene is TRBD1 (5 bases). CDR1 and CDR2 (germline): MDHEN, SYDVKM. V was clipped by 6 bases and J by 1 base, with 12 bases between them. The CDR3 length is 15 residues.

The chain combines TRBV2 with TRBJ2-1; no clear D. V lost 7 bases and J lost 7, with 17 bases in between. Germline CDR1 SNHLY, CDR2 FYNNEI. This CDR3 comprises 14 residues. CDR3 in amino acids: CASNIRRFDNEQFF. For the CDR3, the DNA is TGTGCCAGCAACATCCGACGATTTGATAATGAGCAGTTCTTC.

This clone was found once. The chain employs TRBV30 and TRBJ2-4; tentatively, D is TRBD1 (6 bases). Deletions cut 3 bases from V and 6 bases from J, with 12 bases between. The germline gives CDR1 GTSNPN, CDR2 SVGIG (reference sequence). The CDR3 extends over 13 amino acids. The CDR3 reads CAWSPLGGNIQYF. Here the CDR3 DNA reads TGTGCCTGGAGCCCGCTAGGGGGAAACATTCAGTACTTC.

This clone was observed a handful of times. The chain joins TRBV7-9 to TRBJ1-1; D remains ambiguous. Germline CDR1 and CDR2: SEHNR and FQNEAQ (reference sequence). The CDR3 runs 14 residues. V shed 0 bases and J shed 5 bases, with 10 bases lying between them. The CDR3 loop reads CASSLARYGTEAFF. CDR3 nucleotides: TGTGCCAGCAGCTTAGCCCGGTATGGAACTGAAGCTTTCTTT.